A selection of T cell receptor beta chains follows, all from one sample in a study of blood T cell repertoires in COVID-19. Produced via immunoSEQ multiplex PCR; TCRdb's table is partial and in-frame only. The table lists 150,000 to 200,000 clones, 80% to 85% of them singletons. Sequencing was performed on peripheral blood. All receptors come from a woman under 40 with acute or convalescent COVID-19. The CDR3 runs from the conserved cysteine through the conserved F or W. A D gene is named only where the DNA matches it firmly. Clone size, where shown, is once, few, many, or a class for clones that have expanded.

J: TRBJ1-4; V: TRBV5-5; D: NA; size: many; CDR3: CASRRRQLDEKLFF; DNA: TGTGCCAGCAGAAGGAGGCAACTTGATGAAAAACTGTTTTTT
J: TRBJ1-2; V: TRBV29-1; D: TRBD1; size: NA; CDR3: CSANKTGGGYGYTF; DNA: TGCAGCGCAAATAAGACAGGGGGCGGCTATGGCTACACCTTC
J: TRBJ2-2; V: TRBV7-2; D: NA; size: NA; CDR3: CASRPTRGNTGELFF; DNA: TGTGCCAGCAGGCCTACCAGGGGAAACACCGGGGAGCTGTTTTTT
J: TRBJ2-3; V: TRBV2; D: TRBD2; size: once; CDR3: CASNLAGGRDTQYF; DNA: TGTGCCAGCAATCTAGCGGGGGGGAGAGATACGCAGTATTTT
J: TRBJ2-7; V: TRBV27; D: TRBD2; size: few; CDR3: CASRITSGQDTSYEQYF; DNA: TGTGCCAGCAGAATAACTAGCGGCCAAGACACATCCTACGAGCAGTACTTC
J: TRBJ2-3; V: TRBV6-5; D: NA; size: NA; CDR3: CASTEGGNTDTQYF; DNA: TGTGCCAGCACCGAAGGAGGAAATACAGATACGCAGTATTTT
J: TRBJ2-6; V: TRBV4-1; D: NA; size: once; CDR3: CASSSGQPVNGANVLTF; DNA: TGCGCCAGCAGCTCAGGACAGCCGGTTAATGGGGCCAACGTCCTGACTTTC
J: TRBJ1-3; V: TRBV13; D: NA; size: NA; CDR3: CASTARTRPSSGNTIYF; DNA: TGTGCCAGCACCGCCCGGACTCGTCCGAGCTCTGGAAACACCATATATTTT
J: TRBJ2-5; V: TRBV6-1; D: NA; size: NA; CDR3: CASSERGREETQYF; DNA: TGTGCCAGCAGTGAAAGGGGCAGGGAAGAGACCCAGTACTTC
J: TRBJ2-4; V: TRBV7-2; D: NA; size: NA; CDR3: CASSSRARDTKNIQYF; DNA: TGTGCCAGCAGCTCACGGGCCCGGGACACAAAAAACATTCAGTACTTC
J: TRBJ2-2; V: TRBV25-1; D: TRBD2; size: few; CDR3: CASRGANTGELFF; DNA: TGTGCCAGCCGGGGGGCGAACACCGGGGAGCTGTTTTTT
J: TRBJ2-7; V: TRBV5-1; D: TRBD1; size: once; CDR3: CASSLTGGIYEQYF; DNA: TGCGCCAGCAGCCTAACAGGGGGGATCTACGAGCAGTACTTC
J: TRBJ1-5; V: TRBV29-1; D: NA; size: NA; CDR3: CSALLSFGNQPQHF; DNA: TGCAGCGCCCTCCTTTCCTTCGGCAATCAGCCCCAGCATTTT
J: TRBJ2-3; V: TRBV5-8; D: TRBD2; size: NA; CDR3: CASSIGLAGYVNTQYF; DNA: TGTGCCAGCAGCATAGGACTAGCGGGATACGTAAATACGCAGTATTTT
J: TRBJ2-2; V: TRBV11-3; D: NA; size: NA; CDR3: CASSGRGVGELFF; DNA: TGTGCCAGCAGCGGTAGAGGCGTGGGGGAGCTGTTTTTT
J: TRBJ1-5; V: TRBV11-2; D: TRBD1; size: NA; CDR3: CASSQGQGSNQPQHF; DNA: TGTGCCAGCAGCCAGGGACAGGGGAGCAATCAGCCCCAGCATTTT
J: TRBJ2-1; V: TRBV7-6; D: NA; size: NA; CDR3: CASSPRWTTNNEQFF; DNA: TGTGCCAGCTCCCCCCGGTGGACTACCAACAATGAGCAGTTCTTC
J: TRBJ2-7; V: TRBV7-3; D: TRBD1; size: NA; CDR3: CASSREQGSVYEQYF; DNA: TGTGCCAGCAGCCGGGAACAGGGGTCGGTATACGAGCAGTACTTC
J: TRBJ2-1; V: TRBV5-1; D: NA; size: NA; CDR3: CASSPGLATEQFF; DNA: TGCGCCAGCAGCCCCGGGCTAGCCACTGAGCAGTTCTTC
J: TRBJ1-2; V: TRBV4-1; D: TRBD1; size: NA; CDR3: CASSYETGYGYTF; DNA: TGCGCCAGCAGCTACGAGACAGGGTATGGCTACACCTTC
J: TRBJ1-2; V: TRBV4-1; D: NA; size: NA; CDR3: CASSPGEGYTF; DNA: TGCGCCAGCAGCCCGGGAGAGGGCTACACCTTC
J: TRBJ1-2; V: TRBV7-2; D: NA; size: NA; CDR3: CASSLIWSGYTF; DNA: TGTGCCAGCAGCCTAATTTGGAGTGGCTACACCTTC
J: TRBJ2-5; V: TRBV4-2; D: NA; size: NA; CDR3: CASSHVGGRETQYF; DNA: TGTGCCAGCAGCCACGTTGGGGGCAGGGAGACCCAGTACTTC
J: TRBJ1-4; V: TRBV15; D: TRBD1; size: few; CDR3: CATSRDRPTGMFF; DNA: TGTGCCACCAGCAGAGATAGACCGACAGGGATGTTTTTT
J: TRBJ2-3; V: TRBV28; D: NA; size: NA; CDR3: CASSLVIGGQIGDTQYF; DNA: TGTGCCAGCAGTTTAGTTATAGGGGGACAAATAGGGGATACGCAGTATTTT
J: TRBJ1-2; V: TRBV5-4; D: TRBD1; size: NA; CDR3: CASSFLQGGYGYTF; DNA: TGTGCCAGCAGCTTCCTACAGGGGGGATATGGCTACACCTTC
J: TRBJ1-3; V: TRBV5-8; D: TRBD1; size: NA; CDR3: CASSLVRDRVHTIYF; DNA: TGTGCCAGCAGCTTGGTTAGGGACAGGGTGCACACCATATATTTT
J: TRBJ2-5; V: TRBV5-1; D: TRBD2; size: NA; CDR3: CASSLAGGGQETQYF; DNA: TGCGCCAGCAGCTTGGCGGGGGGTGGGCAAGAGACCCAGTACTTC
J: TRBJ1-6; V: TRBV3-1/TRBV3-2; D: NA; size: NA; CDR3: CASSQGQVMNSPLHF; DNA: TGTGCCAGCAGCCAAGGACAAGTTATGAATTCACCCCTCCACTTT
J: TRBJ2-7; V: TRBV19; D: NA; size: once; CDR3: CASSIGRGSYEQYF; DNA: TGTGCCAGTAGTATTGGTAGGGGTTCCTACGAGCAGTACTTC
J: TRBJ2-1; V: TRBV6-2/TRBV6-3; D: NA; size: NA; CDR3: CASSYVGGALGEQFF; DNA: TGTGCCAGCAGTTACGTGGGGGGAGCCTTGGGTGAGCAGTTCTTC
J: TRBJ2-2; V: TRBV18; D: TRBD2; size: NA; CDR3: CASSPPGRGGRTGELFF; DNA: TGTGCCAGCTCACCACCGGGACGGGGGGGCCGGACCGGGGAGCTGTTTTTT
J: TRBJ2-1; V: TRBV30; D: TRBD1; size: NA; CDR3: CAWNRQGVYNEQFF; DNA: TGTGCCTGGAACAGGCAGGGGGTCTACAATGAGCAGTTCTTC
J: TRBJ1-5; V: TRBV27; D: NA; size: NA; CDR3: CASSARGGSGGQPQHF; DNA: TGTGCCAGCAGTGCCAGAGGGGGAAGTGGGGGACAGCCCCAGCATTTT
J: TRBJ2-1; V: TRBV6-1; D: NA; size: NA; CDR3: CASSEVPGASYNEQFF; DNA: TGTGCCAGCAGTGAAGTGCCAGGGGCCTCCTACAATGAGCAGTTCTTC
J: TRBJ2-2; V: TRBV28; D: NA; size: NA; CDR3: CASSLIAGIGEELFF; DNA: TGTGCCAGCAGTTTAATCGCGGGGATTGGGGAGGAGCTGTTTTTT
J: TRBJ2-7; V: TRBV28; D: TRBD1; size: once; CDR3: CASSFSTGTGVLTGYEQYF; DNA: TGTGCCAGCAGTTTCTCCACCGGGACAGGGGTCCTCACAGGGTACGAGCAGTACTTC
J: TRBJ1-2; V: TRBV24-1; D: NA; size: NA; CDR3: CATSGGELAEGYTF; DNA: TGTGCCACCAGTGGAGGGGAGCTAGCGGAGGGCTACACCTTC
J: TRBJ2-3; V: TRBV7-3; D: TRBD1; size: NA; CDR3: CASSAWTGRTTSDTQYF; DNA: TGTGCCAGCAGCGCCTGGACAGGGAGGACCACTTCCGATACGCAGTATTTT
J: TRBJ1-3; V: TRBV6-5; D: TRBD1; size: NA; CDR3: CASSYQGALSGNTIYF; DNA: TGTGCCAGCAGTTATCAGGGGGCCCTCTCTGGAAACACCATATATTTT